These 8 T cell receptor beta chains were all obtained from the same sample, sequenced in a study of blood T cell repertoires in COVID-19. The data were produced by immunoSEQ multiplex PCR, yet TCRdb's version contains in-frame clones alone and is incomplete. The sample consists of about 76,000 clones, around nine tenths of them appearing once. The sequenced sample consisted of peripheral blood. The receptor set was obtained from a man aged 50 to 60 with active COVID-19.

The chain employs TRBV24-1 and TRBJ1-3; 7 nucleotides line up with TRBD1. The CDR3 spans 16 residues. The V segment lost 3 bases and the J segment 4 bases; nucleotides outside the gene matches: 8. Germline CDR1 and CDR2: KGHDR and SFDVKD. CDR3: CATSDAGQHSGNTIYF. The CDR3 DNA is TGTGCCACCAGTGATGCGGGACAGCATTCAGGAAACACCATATATTTT.

The CDR3 is CASSRTPAVNTEAFF. CDR3 in DNA: TGTGCCAGCAGCCGCACTCCCGCTGTGAACACTGAAGCTTTCTTT. The rearrangement links TRBV28 to TRBJ1-1, with D unresolved. The CDR3 runs 15 residues. The V end was cut by 6 bases, the J end by 0 bases, with 14 bases between. The V gene's germline CDR1 is MDHEN and CDR2 SYDVKM. Drawing the rest from reference TRBV28 and TRBJ1-1, the complete variable domain is DVKVTQSSRYLVKRTGEKVFLECVQDMDHENMFWYRQDPGLGLRLIYFSYDVKMKEKGDIPEGYSVSREKKERFSLILESASTNQTSMYLCASSRTPAVNTEAFFGQGTRLTVV.

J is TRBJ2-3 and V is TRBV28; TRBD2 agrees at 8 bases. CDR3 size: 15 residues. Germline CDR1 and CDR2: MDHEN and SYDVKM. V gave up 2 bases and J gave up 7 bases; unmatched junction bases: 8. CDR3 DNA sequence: TGTGCCAGCAGTTTAAGGAGCGGGAGTTCTAATACGCAGTATTTT. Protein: CASSLRSGSSNTQYF.

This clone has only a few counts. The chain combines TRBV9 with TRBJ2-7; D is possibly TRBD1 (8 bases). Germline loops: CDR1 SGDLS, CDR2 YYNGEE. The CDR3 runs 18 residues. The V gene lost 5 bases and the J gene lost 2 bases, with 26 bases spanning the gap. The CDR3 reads CASRGTRNRGGEPYEQYF. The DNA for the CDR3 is TGTGCCAGCAGAGGTACCCGCAACAGGGGGGGGGAACCCTACGAGCAGTACTTC. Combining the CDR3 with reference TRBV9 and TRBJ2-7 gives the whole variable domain DSGVTQTPKHLITATGQRVTLRCSPRSGDLSVYWYQQSLDQGLQFLIQYYNGEERAKGNILERFSAQQFPDLHSELNLSSLELGDSALYFCASRGTRNRGGEPYEQYFGPGTRLTVT.

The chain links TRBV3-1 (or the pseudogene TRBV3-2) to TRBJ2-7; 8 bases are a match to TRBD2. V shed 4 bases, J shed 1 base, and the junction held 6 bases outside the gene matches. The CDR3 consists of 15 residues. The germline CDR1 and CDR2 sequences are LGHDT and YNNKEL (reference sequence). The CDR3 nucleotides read TGTGCCAGCAGCCGTGCGGCGGGGGGATCCTACGAGCAGTACTTC. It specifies CASSRAAGGSYEQYF.

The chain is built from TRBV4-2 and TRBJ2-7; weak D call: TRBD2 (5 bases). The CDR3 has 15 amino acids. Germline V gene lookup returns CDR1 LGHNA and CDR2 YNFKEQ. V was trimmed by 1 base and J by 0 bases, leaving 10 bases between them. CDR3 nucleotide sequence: TGTGCCAGCAGCCAAGGAGGGAAGTCCTCCTACGAGCAGTACTTC. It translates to CASSQGGKSSYEQYF.

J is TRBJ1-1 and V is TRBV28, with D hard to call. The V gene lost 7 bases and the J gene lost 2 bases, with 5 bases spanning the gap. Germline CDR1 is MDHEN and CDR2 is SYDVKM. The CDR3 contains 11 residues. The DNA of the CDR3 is TGTGCCAGCACCCTAAACACTGAAGCTTTCTTT. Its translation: CASTLNTEAFF.

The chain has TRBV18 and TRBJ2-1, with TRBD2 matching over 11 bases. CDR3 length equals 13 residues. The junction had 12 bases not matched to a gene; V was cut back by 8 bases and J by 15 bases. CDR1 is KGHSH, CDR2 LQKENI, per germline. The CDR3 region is CASTLGTSGQGFF. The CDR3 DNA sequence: TGTGCCAGCACCCTAGGGACTAGCGGCCAAGGGTTCTTC.